The 6 T cell receptor beta chains below all came from one sample that was sequenced in a study of T cell changes during pregnancy in multiple sclerosis. Generated by immunoSEQ multiplex PCR, the TCRdb table keeps only in-frame clones and is missing some. The data contain about 72,000 clones, 91% of them singletons. The material was peripheral blood, obtained in the third trimester of pregnancy. The receptors were sampled from a female donor in good health, enrolled as a control in a pregnancy study.

The V call is TRBV2, the J call TRBJ2-1; 8 nucleotides align to TRBD1. J lost 4 bases, V lost 4 bases, and 3 bases had no gene match. CDR3 length equals 14 residues. Germline CDR1 SNHLY, CDR2 FYNNEI. In DNA form, the CDR3 reads TGTGCCAGCAGTGGTACAGGGGGGTACAATGAGCAGTTCTTC. The encoded protein is CASSGTGGYNEQFF.

The V call is TRBV19, the J call TRBJ1-5; no reliable D call. The CDR3 totals 14 residues. The V gene's germline CDR1 is LNHDA and CDR2 SQIVND (reference sequence). V was shortened by 11 bases and J by 0 bases, with 14 bases between the two germline ends. CDR3 coding DNA: TGTGCCGTCCAGCGGGTGAATAGCAATCAGCCCCAGCATTTT. This translates into CAVQRVNSNQPQHF.

CDR3 DNA: TGTGCCAGCAGCCGTGGTACGGGTTTAAATGAGCAGTTCTTC. The encoded protein is CASSRGTGLNEQFF. The chain combines TRBV6-5 with TRBJ2-1, with unresolved D. The V gene lost 6 bases and the J gene lost 7 bases, with 16 bases spanning the gap. The CDR3 is made up of 14 amino acids. The germline gives CDR1 MNHEY, CDR2 SVGAGI.

CDR3 sequence: CASSLAPLAVLAKNIQYF. The CDR3 bases are TGTGCCAGCAGCTTAGCGCCCCTAGCGGTCCTAGCCAAAAACATTCAGTACTTC. This chain links TRBV7-8 with TRBJ2-4, with 7 bases lining up with TRBD2. Unmatched junction bases numbered 8, after V lost 0 bases and J lost 0 bases. This CDR3 has 18 amino acids. The V gene's germline CDR1 is SGHVS and CDR2 FQNEAQ.

This chain links TRBV15 with TRBJ1-1, with no clear D. CDR3 size: 14 residues. CDR1 LNHNV and CDR2 YYDKDF come from the germline V gene (reference sequence). Trimming cost V 3 bases and J 3 bases, with 11 bases left between them. The chain's CDR3 is CATSSRQPYTEAFF. In DNA form, the CDR3 reads TGTGCCACCAGCAGCAGGCAGCCGTACACTGAAGCTTTCTTT.

The count of this clone is one. The chain has TRBV7-9 and TRBJ2-3, with 8 positions matching TRBD2. Trimming took 5 bases from V and 8 from J; bases not matched to a gene: 15. The CDR3 totals 16 residues. Germline V CDR1 and CDR2: SEHNR, FQNEAQ (reference sequence). This chain's CDR3 is CASSPKTSVFSGTQYF. CDR3 sequence (DNA): TGTGCCAGCAGCCCTAAGACTAGCGTGTTCTCAGGTACGCAGTATTTT.